These 12 T cell receptor beta chains were all obtained from the same sample, sequenced in a study of blood T cells in healthy people across ages. A second about 6 to 11 cycle PCR used barcoded and J-beta primers. One entry per CDR3 protein, called by TCRdb with MiXCR from the 5' RACE reads. The repertoire includes 1.5 million to 2 million distinct CDR3 sequences, just under 50% of them detected once, and roughly 2.1% sits in the top ten. The sequencing input was blood. These receptors originate from a woman between 40 and 55 years old in good health.

A few counts support this clonotype. The chain couples TRBV7-2 to TRBJ2-1; 8 bases match TRBD1. The V gene's germline CDR1 is SGHTA and CDR2 FQGNSA. This CDR3 spans 14 amino acids. The J segment lost 6 bases and the V segment lost 5 bases, leaving 6 bases of the junction unmatched. The CDR3: CASSPLTGANEQFF. CDR3 bases: TGTGCCAGCAGCCCATTGACAGGGGCCAATGAGCAGTTCTTC.

This chain joins TRBV28 and TRBJ2-3; 10 nucleotides match TRBD2. This CDR3 is built from 15 residues. J was trimmed by 4 bases and V by 6 bases; bases with no gene match: 7. Germline loops: CDR1 MDHEN, CDR2 SYDVKM. The CDR3: CASSEAGGRADTQYF. CDR3 DNA sequence: TGTGCCAGCAGCGAAGCGGGGGGGCGCGCAGATACGCAGTATTTT.

The chain carries TRBV11-2 and TRBJ2-2, with D possibly matching TRBD2 (6 bases). Germline values: CDR1 SGHAT, CDR2 FQNNGV. This CDR3 is 14 amino acids long. V dropped 1 base and J dropped 8 bases, with 11 bases sitting between them. CDR3 nucleotide sequence: TGTGCCAGCAGCTTAGCCGGGAGTATGGGGGAGCTGTTTTTT. It yields the protein CASSLAGSMGELFF.

This clonotype was found once. V gene TRBV28 combines with J gene TRBJ1-1; the D gene is possibly TRBD1 (5 bases). The germline gives CDR1 MDHEN, CDR2 SYDVKM. There are 16 residues in the CDR3. V gave up 6 bases and J gave up 2 bases, with 19 bases separating them. The CDR3 nucleotides read TGTGCCAGCAGCCGTAATCCCATACAGGATAACACTGAAGCTTTCTTT. Translating gives CASSRNPIQDNTEAFF.

The chain recombines TRBV18 with TRBJ2-3, with 7 bases matching TRBD1. This CDR3 is built from 16 residues. Trimming at V came to 3 bases and at J to 6 bases, leaving 12 bases not matched to a gene. Germline V gives CDR1 KGHSH, CDR2 LQKENI. The CDR3 sequence is CASSPRQGIGGDTQYF. The CDR3 nucleotides read TGTGCCAGCTCACCGCGACAGGGTATAGGTGGGGATACGCAGTATTTT.

The chain links TRBV27 to TRBJ2-7; TRBD1 matches 7 bases. The V gene's germline CDR1 is MNHEY and CDR2 SMNVEV (reference sequence). Trimming at V came to 5 bases and at J to 5 bases, leaving 9 bases not matched to a gene. The CDR3 length is 14 residues. CDR3 amino acids: CASSLNRGADEQYF. The CDR3 nucleotides read TGTGCCAGCAGTCTAAACAGGGGAGCAGACGAGCAGTACTTC.

The chain is built from TRBV20-1 and TRBJ1-2; D not resolved. Trimming removed 6 bases at V and 3 bases at J, with 17 bases between. CDR3 length: 14 amino acids. CDR1 and CDR2 (germline): DFQATT, SNEGSKA (reference sequence). This CDR3 reads CSASDEGRYYGYTF. Here the CDR3 DNA reads TGCAGTGCGAGTGACGAAGGGAGATACTATGGCTACACCTTC.

V gene TRBV6-2 or TRBV6-3 combines with J gene TRBJ2-5; D might be TRBD2 (7 bases). The CDR3 is 16 amino acids. V lost 0 bases, J lost 11 bases, and 22 bases lay in between. Per the germline V gene, CDR1 is MNHEY and CDR2 is SVGEGT. CDR3 coding DNA: TGTGCCAGCAGTTACTCGAGAGGGGGGGACTACAATGAGCAGTACTTC. Its protein product is CASSYSRGGDYNEQYF.

This clonotype was found many times. The CDR3 sequence is CATSRQRESNYGYTF. DNA of the CDR3: TGTGCCACCAGCAGACAAAGGGAGTCTAACTATGGCTACACCTTC. The chain recombines TRBV15 with TRBJ1-2; D not resolved. CDR3 length equals 15 residues. Trimming removed 2 bases at V and 0 bases at J, with 10 bases between. Germline CDR1 LNHNV, CDR2 YYDKDF (reference sequence).

The chain combines TRBV5-8 with TRBJ2-1; 13 nucleotides match TRBD2. CDR1 is SGHTS and CDR2 is YDEGEE in the germline V gene. The CDR3 totals 16 residues. V shed 3 bases, J shed 10 bases, and the junction held 10 bases outside the gene matches. The CDR3 is CASSSTGLAGLTEQFF. The CDR3 DNA follows: TGTGCCAGCAGCTCCACGGGACTAGCGGGGCTTACGGAGCAGTTCTTC.

The chain uses TRBV6-2 or TRBV6-3 and TRBJ2-2; no definite D call. The CDR3 runs 15 residues. Germline V gene sequence: CDR1 MNHEY, CDR2 SVGEGT. V was trimmed by 7 bases and J by 4 bases, leaving 16 bases between them. CDR3 sequence reads: CASTKLETLTGELFF. CDR3 in DNA: TGTGCCAGCACCAAGCTAGAAACCCTCACCGGGGAGCTGTTTTTT.

This clonotype was seen a few times. The rearrangement joins TRBV24-1 to TRBJ2-1; perhaps TRBD2 as D (7 bases). Germline loops: CDR1 KGHDR, CDR2 SFDVKD. The ends were cut back, 3 bases at V and 4 bases at J, with 21 bases in the middle. There are 18 residues in the CDR3. As DNA, the CDR3 is TGTGCCACCAGTGATCCCCTGGGGGGGGGGCCGAGGTACAATGAGCAGTTCTTC. It translates to CATSDPLGGGPRYNEQFF.